These 2 T cell receptor beta chains originate from one sample sequenced in a study of shared clonotypes between healthy human individuals. TCRdb's table, derived via immunoSEQ multiplex PCR, lists solely in-frame clones and lacks some. The data show more than 850,000 clones, about 80% seen once. Sequencing was carried out using memory CD4+ T cells from PBMCs. The subset was: CD45RA-negative fraction. The receptors were gathered from a man between 18 and 29 years old in good health. Some clones in this sample may be carry-over from other donors' samples.

This clone was detected a few times. The J gene is TRBJ2-3, the V gene TRBV2; 11 positions agree with TRBD2. The V segment lost 4 bases and the J segment 2 bases; nucleotides outside the gene matches: 2. This CDR3 spans 15 amino acids. Germline V gene sequence: CDR1 SNHLY, CDR2 FYNNEI. In nucleotides, the CDR3 is TGTGCCAGCAGTGGACTAGCGGGGCTCACAGATACGCAGTATTTT. It encodes CASSGLAGLTDTQYF.

This clone appeared a few times. The genes are TRBV7-9 and TRBJ1-1; D perhaps matches TRBD1 (6 bases). Deletions cut 1 base from V and 1 base from J, with 13 bases between. Looked up from germline, CDR1 is SEHNR and CDR2 is FQNEAQ (reference sequence). There are 16 residues in the CDR3. The CDR3, as DNA: TGTGCCAGCAGCTTAGGGGGGGCCCGCTCGAACACTGAAGCTTTCTTT. Protein product: CASSLGGARSNTEAFF.